This T cell receptor (beta chain) was recorded in a study of cytomegalovirus exposure and HLA in healthy donors. After removal of 6 bases from V and 6 bases from J, the junction contained 4 bases not matched to a gene. The CDR3 loop spans 14 amino acids. Germline-derived CDR1 and CDR2 are SNHLY and FYNNEI. In regard to this clone: Its antigen is unidentified.

Healthy bone marrow donors made up the donor group. Points from the study as a whole: Several of the most significant clusters appeared, in a later analysis, to be linked to common viral pathogens. It was shown in a later analysis that HLA-associated TCR beta chains were more clonally expanded than other, equally common chains.

60 Vbeta and 13 Jbeta primers were used in PCR. Measured with immunoSEQ multiplex PCR; TCRdb has only the in-frame clones, and not every one. The table has about 150,000 clones, approximately 72% seen once; the top ten hold 2.5% to 3%. The receptor was isolated from a man aged 18 to 29 in good health and CMV-seronegative. The sample comprised PBMCs. The chain joins TRBV2 to TRBJ2-1; 11 nucleotides match TRBD2. CDR3 bases: TGTGCCAGCAGGACTAGCGGGGCTTTCAATGAGCAGTTCTTC. Translation: CASRTSGAFNEQFF. Drawing the rest from reference TRBV2 and TRBJ2-1, the complete variable domain is EPEVTQTPSHQVTQMGQEVILRCVPISNHLYFYWYRQILGQKVEFLVSFYNNEISEKSEIFDDQFSVERPDGSNFTLKIRSTKLEDSAMYFCASRTSGAFNEQFFGPGTRLTVL.